This TCR beta chain emerged from a study of cytomegalovirus exposure and HLA in healthy donors. In the case of this clone: What it binds is unknown.

Primers for the PCR totalled 60 Vbeta and 13 Jbeta. TCRdb's copy holds only in-frame clones and misses some; the assay was immunoSEQ multiplex PCR. The table shows 100,000 to 150,000 clones, with 75% to 80% occurring only once. The CDR3 is made up of 16 amino acids. Germline V gene lookup returns CDR1 MNHEY and CDR2 SVGAGI. The V end lost 2 bases, the J end lost 0 bases, and 14 bases lay between the germline ends. Study results and limitations: Rare TCR sequences predominated, though certain public TCRs were found in many donors. In terms of immune exposure information, only CMV serostatus was available. Segments of the TCR beta V type were, in most cases, productive about 87% or about 30% of the time in an earlier analysis. Some V segments could not be told apart, so they were left out, TRBV6-2 and TRBV6-3 among them.

The chain carries TRBV6-5 and TRBJ2-7; a weak D match, TRBD1 (6 bases). Material: PBMCs. The sequence came from a middle-aged man in good health and CMV-seronegative. The CDR3 region is CASSYTPNRASYEQYF. The CDR3 coding sequence is TGTGCCAGCAGTTACACCCCCAACAGGGCCTCCTACGAGCAGTACTTC.